This T cell receptor (beta chain) is drawn from a study of cytomegalovirus exposure and HLA in healthy donors. Nominally healthy donors were sampled, though unrecorded immune exposures were likely. With 60 Vbeta and 13 Jbeta primers, the PCR was carried out. The data were produced by immunoSEQ multiplex PCR, yet TCRdb's version contains in-frame clones alone and is incomplete. The sample yields about 170,000 clones, around 73% seen once. The CDR3 contains 13 residues. V was cut by 4 bases and J by 1 base, with 8 bases left in between. CDR1 and CDR2 (germline): LGHNA, YNFKEQ. About this clone: The antigen remains undetermined.

Overall study results and limits: Being productive about 90% or about 30% of the time was typical of most TCR beta V segments in an earlier analysis. No immune exposure information besides CMV serostatus was available.

This TCR came from a woman aged 18-35 years in good health and CMV-seropositive. The sequenced material came from PBMCs. The genes are TRBV4-2 and TRBJ2-7; tentative D call: TRBD1 (6 bases). Here the CDR3 DNA reads TGTGCCAGCAGCCCAGGGGTTTCCTACGAGCAGTACTTC. Translating it yields CASSPGVSYEQYF.